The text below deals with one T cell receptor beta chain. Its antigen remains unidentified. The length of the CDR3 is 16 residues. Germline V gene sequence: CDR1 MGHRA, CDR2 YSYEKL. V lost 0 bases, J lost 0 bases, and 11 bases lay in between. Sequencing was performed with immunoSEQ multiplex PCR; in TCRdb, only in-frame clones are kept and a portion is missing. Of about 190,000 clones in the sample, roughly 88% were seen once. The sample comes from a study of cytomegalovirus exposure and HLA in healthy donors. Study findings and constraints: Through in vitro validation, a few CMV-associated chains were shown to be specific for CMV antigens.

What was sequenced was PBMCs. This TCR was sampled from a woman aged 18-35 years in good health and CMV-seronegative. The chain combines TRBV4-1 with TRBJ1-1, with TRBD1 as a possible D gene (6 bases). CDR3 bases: TGCGCCAGCAGCCAAGATCCGGGACATTTGAACACTGAAGCTTTCTTT. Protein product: CASSQDPGHLNTEAFF.